These T cell receptor beta chains were read from a single sample in a study of shared clonotypes between healthy human individuals. The repertoire was sequenced with immunoSEQ multiplex PCR; TCRdb's copy has only in-frame clones and lacks some. The sample carries millions of clones, around nine tenths recorded once. The source material was naive CD4+ T cells sorted from blood. These TCRs come from a man between 18 and 35 years old in good health. Each CDR3 is given with its conserved first and last residue. D genes are given only for firm matches. The size of a clone is reported for some rows only, either as once, few or many, or as a class for expanded clones.

v_call: TRBV5-4; clone_size: -; d_call: TRBD2; j_call: TRBJ2-5; cdr3_aa: CASSRTSGSSETQYF; cdr3_nt: TGTGCCAGCAGCCGGACTAGCGGGAGTTCAGAGACCCAGTACTTC
v_call: TRBV10-1; clone_size: -; d_call: -; j_call: TRBJ2-5; cdr3_aa: CASSSGPQETQYF; cdr3_nt: TGCGCCAGCAGTTCAGGGCCCCAAGAGACCCAGTACTTC
v_call: TRBV7-9; clone_size: -; d_call: -; j_call: TRBJ1-6; cdr3_aa: CASSGDRSSYNSPLHF; cdr3_nt: TGTGCCAGCAGCGGAGACAGGAGCTCCTATAATTCACCCCTCCACTTT
v_call: TRBV7-2; clone_size: -; d_call: -; j_call: TRBJ1-5; cdr3_aa: CASSMALLSNQPQHF; cdr3_nt: TGTGCCAGCAGTATGGCGCTGCTCAGCAATCAGCCCCAGCATTTT
v_call: TRBV7-2; clone_size: -; d_call: -; j_call: TRBJ2-3; cdr3_aa: CASRRPPGTPSTDTQYF; cdr3_nt: TGTGCCAGCAGGCGACCTCCGGGCACTCCAAGCACAGATACGCAGTATTTT
v_call: TRBV5-1; clone_size: -; d_call: -; j_call: TRBJ2-3; cdr3_aa: CASSSTHEGGDTQYF; cdr3_nt: TGCGCCAGCAGCTCCACCCATGAGGGGGGGGATACGCAGTATTTT
v_call: TRBV6-5; clone_size: -; d_call: TRBD1; j_call: TRBJ1-1; cdr3_aa: CASRSGTGRGTEAFF; cdr3_nt: TGTGCCAGCAGATCCGGGACAGGGCGCGGGACTGAAGCTTTCTTT
v_call: TRBV5-6; clone_size: -; d_call: TRBD1; j_call: TRBJ1-5; cdr3_aa: CASSLPTGGRGNQPQHF; cdr3_nt: TGTGCCAGCAGCTTGCCCACAGGGGGTAGGGGCAATCAGCCCCAGCATTTT
v_call: TRBV7-9; clone_size: -; d_call: -; j_call: TRBJ1-1; cdr3_aa: CASSLTGMTEAFF; cdr3_nt: TGTGCCAGCAGCTTAACCGGCATGACTGAAGCTTTCTTT
v_call: TRBV30; clone_size: -; d_call: TRBD1; j_call: TRBJ1-2; cdr3_aa: CAWSVGRGHGYTF; cdr3_nt: TGTGCCTGGAGTGTGGGCAGGGGGCATGGCTACACCTTC
v_call: TRBV7-2; clone_size: -; d_call: -; j_call: TRBJ1-1; cdr3_aa: CASSSTGLNTEAFF; cdr3_nt: TGTGCCAGCAGCTCTACAGGCCTGAACACTGAAGCTTTCTTT
v_call: TRBV2; clone_size: -; d_call: -; j_call: TRBJ2-3; cdr3_aa: CASLRERILEYSTDTQYF; cdr3_nt: TGTGCCAGCTTAAGGGAACGAATTCTCGAGTACAGCACAGATACGCAGTATTTT
v_call: TRBV5-4; clone_size: once; d_call: -; j_call: TRBJ2-3; cdr3_aa: CASSLVSRGTDTQYF; cdr3_nt: TGTGCCAGCAGCTTGGTTAGCCGAGGTACAGATACGCAGTATTTT
v_call: TRBV4-1; clone_size: -; d_call: -; j_call: TRBJ1-4; cdr3_aa: CASSQGTPTTNEKLFF; cdr3_nt: TGCGCCAGCAGCCAAGGGACCCCTACAACTAATGAAAAACTGTTTTTT
v_call: TRBV11-2; clone_size: once; d_call: TRBD2; j_call: TRBJ2-5; cdr3_aa: CASSLGGRNQETQYF; cdr3_nt: TGTGCCAGCAGCTTGGGAGGGCGGAACCAAGAGACCCAGTACTTC
v_call: TRBV15; clone_size: -; d_call: TRBD2; j_call: TRBJ2-5; cdr3_aa: CATSSQTPGLAGGLWETQYF; cdr3_nt: TGTGCCACCAGCAGTCAAACCCCGGGCCTAGCGGGAGGGCTTTGGGAGACCCAGTACTTC
v_call: TRBV2; clone_size: -; d_call: TRBD2; j_call: TRBJ2-5; cdr3_aa: CASRPLAQETQYF; cdr3_nt: TGTGCCAGCAGACCACTAGCGCAAGAGACCCAGTACTTC
v_call: TRBV5-1; clone_size: -; d_call: TRBD1; j_call: TRBJ2-7; cdr3_aa: CASSFWTGSYEQYF; cdr3_nt: TGCGCCAGCAGCTTTTGGACAGGCTCCTACGAGCAGTACTTC
v_call: TRBV10-3; clone_size: -; d_call: TRBD1; j_call: TRBJ1-2; cdr3_aa: CAISEPGQGSRGYTF; cdr3_nt: TGTGCCATCAGTGAACCGGGACAGGGTTCCCGTGGCTACACCTTC
v_call: TRBV5-1; clone_size: -; d_call: TRBD2; j_call: TRBJ2-7; cdr3_aa: CASSLAVDTGRERYF; cdr3_nt: TGCGCCAGCAGCTTGGCCGTCGACACCGGGAGGGAAAGGTACTTC
v_call: TRBV19; clone_size: few; d_call: -; j_call: TRBJ1-5; cdr3_aa: CASRQGPGNQPQHF; cdr3_nt: TGTGCCAGTAGACAGGGACCGGGCAATCAGCCCCAGCATTTT
v_call: TRBV4-1; clone_size: -; d_call: -; j_call: TRBJ2-5; cdr3_aa: CASSQFTGDQYF; cdr3_nt: TGCGCCAGCAGCCAGTTCACGGGTGACCAGTACTTC
v_call: TRBV4-1; clone_size: -; d_call: TRBD1; j_call: TRBJ2-3; cdr3_aa: CAIQTGGFSDTQYF; cdr3_nt: TGCGCCATCCAGACAGGGGGCTTTTCAGATACGCAGTATTTT
v_call: TRBV10-2; clone_size: -; d_call: -; j_call: TRBJ1-3; cdr3_aa: CASSAAVSGNTIYF; cdr3_nt: TGCGCCAGCAGTGCGGCTGTCTCTGGAAACACCATATATTTT
v_call: TRBV5-1; clone_size: -; d_call: -; j_call: TRBJ1-5; cdr3_aa: CASSLESPGQPQHF; cdr3_nt: TGCGCCAGCAGCTTGGAATCCCCGGGTCAGCCCCAGCATTTT
v_call: TRBV15; clone_size: -; d_call: -; j_call: TRBJ2-3; cdr3_aa: CATSRELSAGASTDTQYF; cdr3_nt: TGTGCCACCAGCAGAGAATTATCGGCGGGCGCTAGCACAGATACGCAGTATTTT